Each of the 27 T cell receptor beta chains below was sequenced from the same sample in a study of blood T cell repertoires in COVID-19. Clones were sequenced by immunoSEQ multiplex PCR, and TCRdb holds only the in-frame ones, with some missing. This table holds roughly 120,000 clones, more than 75% found once. Specimen: peripheral blood. These receptors originate from a man in his fifties or sixties with active COVID-19.

The V call is TRBV27, the J call TRBJ1-6, with D hard to call. V was trimmed by 4 bases and J by 7 bases, leaving 17 bases between them. The CDR3 length is 16 residues. Germline V CDR1 and CDR2: MNHEY, SMNVEV (reference sequence). CDR3 region: CASSSPPVGRNSPLHF. The CDR3 DNA reads as TGTGCCAGCAGTTCTCCCCCCGTTGGGAGGAATTCACCCCTCCACTTT.

Of note for this clone: The junction differs from germline at one of its ends, possibly a read error. The chain carries TRBV5-1 and TRBJ2-3; unclear D gene. The CDR3 runs to 14 residues. Germline V gene lookup returns CDR1 SGHRS and CDR2 YFSETQ. As DNA, the CDR3 is TGCGCCAGCAGCTTCTCCGATAGCACTGATACGCAGTATTTT. It encodes CASSFSDSTDTQYF.

The gene calls are TRBV7-9 and TRBJ1-2; weak D call: TRBD1 (5 bases). Germline assignment: CDR1 SEHNR and CDR2 FQNEAQ (reference sequence). CDR3 length: 17 residues. V lost 3 bases to trimming and J lost 7 bases, with 24 bases between them. This CDR3 is CASSFRPSGGTTGGYTF. CDR3 DNA sequence: TGTGCCAGCAGCTTCCGGCCATCGGGAGGAACTACAGGTGGCTACACCTTC.

The chain joins TRBV27 to TRBJ2-6; D might be TRBD1 (5 bases). The V end was cut by 5 bases, the J end by 2 bases, with 13 bases between. Germline lookup yields CDR1 MNHEY and CDR2 SMNVEV (reference sequence). The CDR3 sequence is 16 residues long. The CDR3 spells CASSINPRAGANVLTF. The DNA of the CDR3 is TGTGCCAGCAGTATAAATCCCAGGGCTGGGGCCAACGTCCTGACTTTC.

The chain employs TRBV18 and TRBJ1-4; 8 nucleotides line up with TRBD1. The CDR3 is made up of 16 amino acids. V was pared by 4 bases and J by 7 bases, with 11 bases of the junction left unmatched. From germline, CDR1 is KGHSH and CDR2 LQKENI. The CDR3 DNA reads as TGTGCCAGCTCACGAGGGACAGGCCGCGTTGGTGAAAAACTGTTTTTT. This encodes CASSRGTGRVGEKLFF.

The chain employs TRBV4-1 and TRBJ1-4, with unresolved D. The V end was cut by 0 bases, the J end by 7 bases, with 12 bases between. CDR3 length: 15 amino acids. Germline V CDR1 and CDR2: MGHRA, YSYEKL. The CDR3 nucleotides read TGCGCCAGCAGCCAAGATGGGTCGAGGCGTGAAAAACTGTTTTTT. Translation: CASSQDGSRREKLFF.

The genes are TRBV5-1 and TRBJ1-1; D is possibly TRBD1 (5 bases). The germline V and J ends were trimmed by 0 bases and 2 bases, with 11 bases remaining between them. The CDR3 totals 15 residues. Germline assignment: CDR1 SGHRS and CDR2 YFSETQ. The CDR3: CASSLGLTANTEAFF. DNA for the CDR3: TGCGCCAGCAGCTTGGGATTGACAGCTAACACTGAAGCTTTCTTT.

V is TRBV24-1 and J is TRBJ2-2, with a possible D match to TRBD1 (6 bases). V shed 3 bases and J shed 0 bases, with 7 bases lying between them. The CDR3 is made up of 15 amino acids. The germline V gene encodes CDR1 KGHDR and CDR2 SFDVKD. The CDR3 nucleotides are TGTGCCACCAGTGATGGGACATCGAACACCGGGGAGCTGTTTTTT. Protein sequence: CATSDGTSNTGELFF.

J is TRBJ2-7 and V is TRBV10-3; maybe TRBD2 (5 bases). The CDR3 spans 13 residues. The V end was cut by 6 bases, the J end by 4 bases, with 13 bases between. Germline CDR1 and CDR2: ENHRY and SYGVKD. The CDR3 bases are TGTGCCATCAGCCGAGTCGGGGAGTACGAGCAGTACTTC. Translated, it gives CAISRVGEYEQYF.

This clone is a singleton in its sample. The V and J genes are TRBV6-6 and TRBJ1-2; the D gene is possibly TRBD1 (5 bases). Trimming took 2 bases from V and 6 from J, leaving 10 bases between them. The germline V gene encodes CDR1 MNHNY and CDR2 SVGAGI (reference sequence). CDR3 length equals 13 residues. The CDR3 region is CASSYDSTDGYTF. CDR3 nucleotide sequence: TGTGCCAGCAGTTACGACAGTACGGATGGCTACACCTTC.

CDR3 coding DNA: TGTGCCAGCAGCTTGTTCGACAGGCGCCCCATGAACACTGAAGCTTTCTTT. It translates to CASSLFDRRPMNTEAFF. The J gene is TRBJ1-1, the V gene TRBV5-6; possible D gene TRBD1, 6 bases. This CDR3 has 17 residues. V was trimmed by 1 base and J by 0 bases, leaving 16 bases between them. CDR1 is SGHDT and CDR2 is YYEEEE in the germline V gene.

The V call is TRBV6-5, the J call TRBJ1-2, with a tentative D call TRBD1 (5 bases). Trimming left V 4 bases short and J 10 bases short, with 13 bases between. Germline V lookup: CDR1 MNHEY, CDR2 SVGAGI. The length of the CDR3 is 12 residues. The CDR3 reads CASSSQDRAYTF. The DNA for the CDR3 is TGTGCCAGCAGTTCCCAAGACAGAGCCTACACCTTC.

This chain joins TRBV10-2 and TRBJ2-1, with 9 bases identical to TRBD2. Germline assignment: CDR1 WSHSY and CDR2 SAAADI. The V and J ends lost 7 bases and 7 bases, in that order; junction bases with no gene match: 8. The CDR3 loop spans 14 amino acids. The CDR3 DNA sequence: TGCGCCAGCAAATTAGCGGGGGTGGCGAATGAGCAGTTCTTC. The encoded protein is CASKLAGVANEQFF.

This clone occurred once. This chain joins TRBV7-9 and TRBJ2-5; a weak D match, TRBD1 (5 bases). V was pared by 6 bases and J by 7 bases, with 15 bases between. Germline V lookup: CDR1 SEHNR, CDR2 FQNEAQ (reference sequence). CDR3 size: 13 residues. CDR3 residues: CASSSRDNWTQYF. CDR3 bases: TGTGCCAGCAGTTCCAGGGATAACTGGACCCAGTACTTC.

CDR3 in amino acids: CASSSSMRGEAFF. Here the CDR3 DNA reads TGTGCCAGCAGCTCGTCGATGAGGGGGGAAGCTTTCTTT. The rearrangement links TRBV7-3 to TRBJ1-1; possible D gene TRBD1, 6 bases. The CDR3 has 13 residues. With 4 bases removed from V and 8 bases from J, the gap between germline ends came to 14 bases. The germline gives CDR1 SGHTA, CDR2 FQGTGA.

This chain uses TRBV24-1 with TRBJ2-2; 7 bases are shared with TRBD1. The CDR3 is 15 residues long. The ends lost 3 bases at V and 5 bases at J; junction bases unmatched: 5. Germline CDR1 is KGHDR and CDR2 is SFDVKD. The CDR3 sequence: CATSDTRQGTGELFF. The CDR3 coding sequence is TGTGCCACCAGTGATACGCGACAGGGAACCGGGGAGCTGTTTTTT.

This chain uses TRBV19 with TRBJ2-6; 10 bases align to TRBD1. CDR1 and CDR2 from the germline V gene are LNHDA and SQIVND (reference sequence). CDR3 length: 17 amino acids. Trimming took 3 bases from V and 2 from J; bases not matched to a gene: 4. CDR3 nucleotide sequence: TGTGCCAGTAGTATCGGGACAGGGGAGGCTGGGGCCAACGTCCTGACTTTC. Its translation: CASSIGTGEAGANVLTF.

This sequence joins TRBV6-6 and TRBJ1-6; 7 bases fit TRBD1. CDR1 and CDR2 (germline): MNHNY, SVGAGI (reference sequence). V dropped 5 bases and J dropped 6; count of bases not matched to a gene: 1. There are 13 residues in the CDR3. The CDR3 DNA is TGTGCCAGCAGTCGACAGGGTAATTCACCCCTCCACTTT. Translation gives CASSRQGNSPLHF.

The rearrangement joins TRBV5-4 to TRBJ1-4; 9 bases agree with TRBD1. The CDR3 totals 15 residues. V shed 3 bases, J shed 6 bases, and the junction held 6 bases outside the gene matches. Looked up from germline, CDR1 is SGHNT and CDR2 is YYREEE (reference sequence). The CDR3: CASSSWTGVDEKLFF. The CDR3 DNA reads as TGTGCCAGCAGCTCATGGACAGGGGTGGATGAAAAACTGTTTTTT.

V is TRBV6-6 and J is TRBJ1-3; no clear D gene. In germline, CDR1 is MNHNY, CDR2 SVGAGI (reference sequence). The CDR3 totals 16 residues. The ends were cut back, 0 bases at V and 0 bases at J, with 9 bases in the middle. The CDR3 coding sequence is TGTGCCAGCAGTTACTCGACAAGTAGCTCTGGAAACACCATATATTTT. Amino acids: CASSYSTSSSGNTIYF.

This sequence joins TRBV4-2 and TRBJ2-3; D remains ambiguous. Trimming left V 5 bases short and J 5 bases short, with 11 bases between. Germline CDR1 LGHNA, CDR2 YNFKEQ. The CDR3 has 13 residues. The CDR3 DNA follows: TGTGCCAGCAGCGGCGATACGGGAGATACGCAGTATTTT. This translates into CASSGDTGDTQYF.

The sample holds one count of this clone. The chain has TRBV24-1 and TRBJ1-2; D possibly corresponds to TRBD1 (5 bases). The CDR3 is 14 residues long. Germline CDR1 reads KGHDR; CDR2 reads SFDVKD. The V end was cut by 0 bases, the J end by 7 bases, with 11 bases between. CDR3 sequence: CATSDLTGRSGYTF. The CDR3 region has the DNA TGTGCCACCAGTGATTTGACAGGTCGTAGTGGCTACACCTTC.

This rearrangement joins TRBV7-9 to TRBJ2-1; tentative D call: TRBD2 (5 bases). Per the germline V gene, CDR1 is SEHNR and CDR2 is FQNEAQ (reference sequence). Trimming stripped 0 bases from V and 12 bases from J, with 18 bases between. The CDR3 totals 15 residues. CDR3 sequence (DNA): TGTGCCAGCAGCTTAGCGGGCCTTACGGGGTTGAGGCAGTTCTTC. As protein: CASSLAGLTGLRQFF.

The chain combines TRBV2 with TRBJ1-6; D may be TRBD1 (5 bases). The CDR3 contains 13 residues. Germline CDR1 SNHLY, CDR2 FYNNEI. V lost 3 bases, J lost 9 bases, and 9 bases lay in between. The CDR3 spells CASSDRRGSPLHF. The CDR3 region has the DNA TGTGCCAGCAGTGACAGAAGGGGTTCACCCCTCCACTTT. Full variable domain (outside the CDR3, taken from reference TRBV2 and TRBJ1-6): EPEVTQTPSHQVTQMGQEVILRCVPISNHLYFYWYRQILGQKVEFLVSFYNNEISEKSEIFDDQFSVERPDGSNFTLKIRSTKLEDSAMYFCASSDRRGSPLHFGNGTRLTVT.

This chain joins TRBV11-2 and TRBJ2-2, with D possibly matching TRBD1 (5 bases). The CDR3 is 14 amino acids. V dropped 2 bases and J dropped 2 bases, with 6 bases sitting between them. Germline-derived CDR1 and CDR2 are SGHAT and FQNNGV. Here the CDR3 DNA reads TGTGCCAGCAGCTTAAGGGGAAACACCGGGGAGCTGTTTTTT. Amino acids: CASSLRGNTGELFF.

This clone was counted a single time. This chain joins TRBV5-1 and TRBJ2-3, with 9 bases fitting TRBD1. The CDR3 consists of 16 residues. J was trimmed by 6 bases and V by 4 bases; bases with no gene match: 12. From germline, CDR1 is SGHRS and CDR2 YFSETQ. The CDR3 bases are TGCGCCAGCAGCGAGGAAGGACAGGGGTGGAAGGATACGCAGTATTTT. The encoded protein is CASSEEGQGWKDTQYF.

The gene calls are TRBV18 and TRBJ2-7; 7 bases agree with TRBD1. Germline-derived CDR1 and CDR2 are KGHSH and LQKENI. The CDR3 covers 14 residues. V was clipped by 4 bases and J by 0 bases; unmatched bases: 3. Written as DNA, the CDR3 is TGTGCCAGCTCACTGACAGGGAGCTCCTACGAGCAGTACGTC. Amino acid sequence: CASSLTGSSYEQYV.